Following are 14 T cell receptor beta chains from one sample sequenced in a study of T-cell reconstitution after alpha-beta-depleted transplantation in children. As it was prepared, the TCRbeta library received unique molecular identifiers. TCRdb passed the PCR reads through MiXCR, listing each CDR3 protein once. The table includes roughly 150,000 distinct CDR3 sequences, around 10% detected once. The sample was PBMCs, taken before TCRalphabeta/CD19-depleted stem cell transplant. These receptors all stem from a boy aged 2 to 10 with acute myeloid leukemia, due to receive a stem cell transplant.

This clonotype appeared many times. The gene calls are TRBV12-3 or TRBV12-4 and TRBJ2-3; D is perhaps TRBD1 or TRBD2 (5 bases each). Deletions cut 2 bases from V and 2 bases from J, with 8 bases between. This CDR3 has 14 residues. CDR3 in amino acids: CASSLTGPTDTQYF. In nucleotides, the CDR3 is TGTGCCAGCAGTTTAACGGGGCCCACAGATACGCAGTATTTT.

Ten or more counts support this clonotype. This rearrangement joins TRBV10-3 to TRBJ2-1; D might be TRBD2 (7 bases). This CDR3 region has 13 residues. Trimming shortened V by 4 bases and J by 8 bases, and 12 bases separated the two germline ends. In germline, CDR1 is ENHRY, CDR2 SYGVKD. The CDR3 protein is CAISGTGRDEQFF. The CDR3 region has the DNA TGTGCCATCAGTGGTACAGGGAGGGATGAGCAGTTCTTC.

This clonotype occurred many times. V and J are TRBV4-1 and TRBJ1-1, with 8 nucleotides matching TRBD1. The V segment lost 3 bases and the J segment 0 bases; nucleotides outside the gene matches: 3. Per the germline V gene, CDR1 is MGHRA and CDR2 is YSYEKL. The CDR3 totals 15 residues. CDR3 amino acids: CASSHRQGMNTEAFF. The CDR3 bases are TGCGCCAGCAGCCACAGACAGGGGATGAACACTGAAGCTTTCTTT.

This clonotype was seen a few times. J is TRBJ2-2 and V is TRBV20-1, with a possible D match to TRBD2 (6 bases). The V end lost 6 bases, the J end lost 7 bases, and 21 bases lay between the germline ends. Germline loops: CDR1 DFQATT, CDR2 SNEGSKA (reference sequence). The CDR3 consists of 15 residues. CDR3 in DNA: TGCAGTGCAAGTCATAGCGGAGCGGTGGGCGGGGAGCTGTTTTTT. It translates to CSASHSGAVGGELFF.

This clonotype was detected many times. The CDR3 coding sequence is TGCAGTGCTAGAGATGTCGTTGAGCAGTTCTTC. Encoded protein: CSARDVVEQFF. This chain joins TRBV20-1 and TRBJ2-1, with D uncertain. The V end lost 0 bases, the J end lost 9 bases, and 6 bases lay between the germline ends. Germline-derived CDR1 and CDR2 are DFQATT and SNEGSKA (reference sequence). The CDR3 has 11 amino acids.

This clonotype was detected ten times or more. This chain links TRBV5-4 with TRBJ1-6, with TRBD1 matching 11 bases. The CDR3 length is 15 residues. CDR1 and CDR2 from the germline V gene are SGHNT and YYREEE (reference sequence). V gave up 4 bases and J gave up 7 bases; unmatched junction bases: 4. The CDR3 region has the DNA TGTGCCAGCAGCCCCCGGACAGGGGGCAATTCACCCCTCCACTTT. Amino acid sequence: CASSPRTGGNSPLHF.

This clonotype occurred many times. V and J are TRBV10-1 and TRBJ2-5; D gene ambiguous. Germline CDR1 and CDR2: WNHNN and SYGVQD (reference sequence). The CDR3 runs 13 residues. With 2 bases removed from V and 5 bases from J, the gap between germline ends came to 9 bases. The CDR3 loop is CASSERSRETQYF. In DNA form, the CDR3 reads TGCGCCAGCAGTGAGCGGTCAAGGGAGACCCAGTACTTC.

This clonotype has at least ten counts. The chain recombines TRBV28 with TRBJ1-2; D is uncertain. There are 12 residues in the CDR3. CDR1 is MDHEN and CDR2 is SYDVKM in the germline V gene. The V end lost 2 bases, the J end lost 4 bases, and 5 bases lay between the germline ends. The CDR3 region has the DNA TGTGCCAGCAGTTTAGCCCTCTATGGCTACACCTTC. This translates into CASSLALYGYTF.

At least ten counts were recorded for this clonotype. The V gene is TRBV20-1, the J gene TRBJ2-1; TRBD2 agrees at 10 bases. V was pared by 2 bases and J by 4 bases, with 2 bases of the junction left unmatched. The CDR3 spans 14 residues. Germline V gives CDR1 DFQATT, CDR2 SNEGSKA (reference sequence). CDR3 bases: TGCAGTGCTAGAAGACTAGCGGGTTACAATGAGCAGTTCTTC. Translating it yields CSARRLAGYNEQFF.

This clonotype was counted ten times or more. The chain carries TRBV12-3 or TRBV12-4 and TRBJ1-2; tentatively, D is TRBD1 (6 bases). The CDR3 contains 14 residues. Trimming took 5 bases from V and 8 from J, leaving 18 bases between them. The CDR3 loop reads CASSPGQSARGYTF. In nucleotides, the CDR3 is TGTGCCAGCAGTCCAGGACAGTCCGCCAGGGGCTACACCTTC.

This clonotype has a count of ten or more. The V and J genes are TRBV10-2 and TRBJ2-1; 7 bases agree with TRBD2. Germline-derived CDR1 and CDR2 are WSHSY and SAAADI. V was pared by 0 bases and J by 3 bases, with 14 bases of the junction left unmatched. The CDR3 contains 19 residues. The DNA for the CDR3 is TGCGCCAGCAGTGAGTCAAAAGGTAGGAGCGGGACCGACTACAATGAGCAGTTCTTC. Amino acids: CASSESKGRSGTDYNEQFF.

Many counts were recorded for this clonotype. The rearrangement uses TRBV29-1 and TRBJ2-5; possible D gene TRBD1, 6 bases. The length of the CDR3 is 13 residues. CDR1 and CDR2 from the germline V gene are SQVTM and ANQGSEA. V lost 0 bases, J lost 4 bases, and 9 bases lay in between. CDR3 in DNA: TGCAGCGTTGAAGAAGGGGGTTTAGAGACCCAGTACTTC. Its protein is CSVEEGGLETQYF.

This clonotype was seen ten or more times. This chain joins TRBV2 and TRBJ2-5; unclear D gene. CDR1 is SNHLY, CDR2 FYNNEI, per germline. This CDR3 contains 14 residues. Trimming took 10 bases from V and 2 from J, leaving 17 bases between them. DNA of the CDR3: TGTGCCACCCCGGCAGGACGTGGGCAAGAGACCCAGTACTTC. This gives the protein CATPAGRGQETQYF. Supplemented by reference TRBV2 and TRBJ2-5, the full variable domain reads EPEVTQTPSHQVTQMGQEVILRCVPISNHLYFYWYRQILGQKVEFLVSFYNNEISEKSEIFDDQFSVERPDGSNFTLKIRSTKLEDSAMYFCATPAGRGQETQYFGPGTRLLVL.

This clonotype was counted at least ten times. The V call is TRBV5-1, the J call TRBJ1-1; 7 positions match TRBD1. The germline V gene has CDR1 SGHRS and CDR2 YFSETQ. Trimming removed 3 bases from V and 1 base from J; junction bases left unmatched: 6. The CDR3 length is 15 residues. The chain's CDR3 is CASSWGGQTNTEAFF. CDR3 DNA sequence: TGCGCCAGCAGCTGGGGGGGACAGACGAACACTGAAGCTTTCTTT.